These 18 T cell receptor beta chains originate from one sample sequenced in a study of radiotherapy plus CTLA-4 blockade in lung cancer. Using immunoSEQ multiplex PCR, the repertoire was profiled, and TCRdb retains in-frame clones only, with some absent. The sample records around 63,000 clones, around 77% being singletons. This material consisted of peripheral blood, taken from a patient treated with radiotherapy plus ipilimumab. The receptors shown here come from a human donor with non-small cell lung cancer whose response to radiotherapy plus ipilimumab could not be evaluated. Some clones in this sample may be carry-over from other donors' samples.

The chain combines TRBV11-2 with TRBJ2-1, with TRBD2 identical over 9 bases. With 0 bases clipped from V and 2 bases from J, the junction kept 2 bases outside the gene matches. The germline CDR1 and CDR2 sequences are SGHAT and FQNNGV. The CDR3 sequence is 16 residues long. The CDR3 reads CASSLEGGGAYNEQFF. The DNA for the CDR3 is TGTGCCAGCAGCTTAGAAGGCGGGGGGGCCTACAATGAGCAGTTCTTC.

CDR3 sequence: CASGCPGGDLATNEKLFF. The DNA of the CDR3 is TGTGCTAGTGGTTGCCCGGGAGGGGATCTCGCAACTAATGAAAAACTGTTTTTT. This chain joins TRBV12-5 and TRBJ1-4, with D possibly matching TRBD1 (5 bases). This CDR3 region has 18 residues. The ends were cut back, 4 bases at V and 0 bases at J, with 18 bases in the middle. Germline V gene sequence: CDR1 LGHNT, CDR2 FRNRAP.

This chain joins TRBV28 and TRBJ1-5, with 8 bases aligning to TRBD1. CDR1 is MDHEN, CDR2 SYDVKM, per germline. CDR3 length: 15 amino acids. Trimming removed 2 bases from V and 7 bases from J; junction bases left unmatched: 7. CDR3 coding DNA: TGTGCCAGCAGTTTAGCGACAGGGGCGGGCCAGCCCCAGCATTTT. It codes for CASSLATGAGQPQHF.

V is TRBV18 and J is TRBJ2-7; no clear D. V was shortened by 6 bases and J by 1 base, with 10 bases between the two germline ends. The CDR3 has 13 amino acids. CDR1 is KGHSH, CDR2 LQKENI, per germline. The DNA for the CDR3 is TGTGCCAGCTCCATACAGACGTCCTACGAGCAGTACTTC. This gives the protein CASSIQTSYEQYF.

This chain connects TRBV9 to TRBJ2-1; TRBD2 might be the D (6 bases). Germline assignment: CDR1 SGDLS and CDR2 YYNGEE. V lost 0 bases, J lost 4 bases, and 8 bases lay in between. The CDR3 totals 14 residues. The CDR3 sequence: CASSVGAGYNEQFF. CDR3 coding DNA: TGTGCCAGCAGCGTAGGGGCGGGGTACAATGAGCAGTTCTTC.

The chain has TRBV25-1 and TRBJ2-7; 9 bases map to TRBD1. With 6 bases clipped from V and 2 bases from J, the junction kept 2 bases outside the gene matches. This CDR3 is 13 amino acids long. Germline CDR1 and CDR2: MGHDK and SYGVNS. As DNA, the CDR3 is TGTGCCAGCAGGGGACAGGGAACCTACGAGCAGTACTTC. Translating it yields CASRGQGTYEQYF.

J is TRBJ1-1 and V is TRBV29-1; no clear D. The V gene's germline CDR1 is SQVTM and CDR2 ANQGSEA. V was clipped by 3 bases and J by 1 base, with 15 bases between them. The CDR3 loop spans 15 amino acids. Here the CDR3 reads CSVEAGQAKNTEAFF. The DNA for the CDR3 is TGCAGCGTTGAGGCAGGCCAAGCTAAGAACACTGAAGCTTTCTTT.

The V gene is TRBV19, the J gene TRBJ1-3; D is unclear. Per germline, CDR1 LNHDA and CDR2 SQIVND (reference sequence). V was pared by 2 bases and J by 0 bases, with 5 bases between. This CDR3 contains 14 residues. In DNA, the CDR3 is TGTGCCAGTAGTATACAGGACTCTGGAAACACCATATATTTT. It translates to CASSIQDSGNTIYF.

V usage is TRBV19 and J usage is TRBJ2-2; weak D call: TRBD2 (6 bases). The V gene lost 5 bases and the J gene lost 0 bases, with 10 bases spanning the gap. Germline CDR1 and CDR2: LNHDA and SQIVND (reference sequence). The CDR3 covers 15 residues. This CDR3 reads CASSEGTSNTGELFF. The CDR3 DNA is TGTGCCAGTAGTGAGGGGACTTCGAACACCGGGGAGCTGTTTTTT.

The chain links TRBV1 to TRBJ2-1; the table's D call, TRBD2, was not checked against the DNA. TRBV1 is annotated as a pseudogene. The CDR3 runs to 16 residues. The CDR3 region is CTSSQVGGKRRNEQFF. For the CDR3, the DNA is TGCACCAGCAGCCAAGTGGGGGGTAAGAGGAGGAATGAGCAGTTCTTC.

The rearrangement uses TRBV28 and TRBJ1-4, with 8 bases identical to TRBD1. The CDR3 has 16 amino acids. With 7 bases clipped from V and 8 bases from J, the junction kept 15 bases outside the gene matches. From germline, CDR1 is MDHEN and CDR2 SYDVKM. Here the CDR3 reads CASIRQGNGLGEKLFF. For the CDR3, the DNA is TGTGCCAGCATTAGACAGGGGAACGGCCTCGGGGAAAAACTGTTTTTT. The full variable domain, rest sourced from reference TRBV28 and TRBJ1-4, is DVKVTQSSRYLVKRTGEKVFLECVQDMDHENMFWYRQDPGLGLRLIYFSYDVKMKEKGDIPEGYSVSREKKERFSLILESASTNQTSMYLCASIRQGNGLGEKLFFGSGTQLSVL.

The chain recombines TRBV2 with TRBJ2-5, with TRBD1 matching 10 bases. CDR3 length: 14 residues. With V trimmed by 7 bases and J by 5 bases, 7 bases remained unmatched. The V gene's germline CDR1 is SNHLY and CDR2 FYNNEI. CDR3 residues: CASKRDRGLETQYF. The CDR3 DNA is TGTGCCAGCAAAAGAGACAGGGGGCTTGAGACCCAGTACTTC.

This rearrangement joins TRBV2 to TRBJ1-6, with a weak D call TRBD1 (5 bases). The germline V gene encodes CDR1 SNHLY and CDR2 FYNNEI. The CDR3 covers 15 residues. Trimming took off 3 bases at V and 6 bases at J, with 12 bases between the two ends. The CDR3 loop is CASSDAGPLNSPLHF. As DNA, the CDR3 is TGTGCCAGCAGTGATGCGGGACCACTTAATTCACCCCTCCACTTT.

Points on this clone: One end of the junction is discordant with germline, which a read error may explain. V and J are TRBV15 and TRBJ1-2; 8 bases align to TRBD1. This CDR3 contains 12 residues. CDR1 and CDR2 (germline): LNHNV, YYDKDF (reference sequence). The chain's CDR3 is CATSRAGDRGLF. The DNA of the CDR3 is TGTGCCACCAGCAGAGCCGGAGACAGGGGTCTCTTC.

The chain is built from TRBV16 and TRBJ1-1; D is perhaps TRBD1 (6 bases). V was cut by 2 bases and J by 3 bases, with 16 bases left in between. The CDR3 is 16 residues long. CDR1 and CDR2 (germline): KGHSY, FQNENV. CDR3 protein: CASSQQRQVWYTEAFF. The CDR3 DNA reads TGTGCCAGCAGCCAACAGCGACAGGTGTGGTACACTGAAGCTTTCTTT.

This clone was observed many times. CDR3 in amino acids: CASSLGGGGYTF. CDR3 in DNA: TGTGCCAGCAGTTTAGGGGGAGGAGGCTACACCTTC. This chain joins TRBV27 and TRBJ1-2, with a weak D call TRBD1 (5 bases). Germline V gene data show CDR1 as MNHEY and CDR2 as SMNVEV (reference sequence). The CDR3 is 12 residues long. V shed 2 bases and J shed 8 bases, with 9 bases lying between them.

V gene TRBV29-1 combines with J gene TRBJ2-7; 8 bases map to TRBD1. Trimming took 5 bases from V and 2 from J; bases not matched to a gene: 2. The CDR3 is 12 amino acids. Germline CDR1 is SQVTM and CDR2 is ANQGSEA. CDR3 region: CSVQGAAYEQYF. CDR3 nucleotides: TGCAGCGTTCAGGGGGCCGCCTACGAGCAGTACTTC.

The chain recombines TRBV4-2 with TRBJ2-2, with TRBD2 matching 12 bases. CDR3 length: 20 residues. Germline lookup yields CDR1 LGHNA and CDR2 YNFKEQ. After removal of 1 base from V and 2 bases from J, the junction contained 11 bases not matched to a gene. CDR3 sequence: CASSQGGLLAGGANTGELFF. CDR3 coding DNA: TGTGCCAGCAGCCAAGGTGGCCTTCTAGCGGGGGGGGCAAACACCGGGGAGCTGTTTTTT.